This TCR beta chain came from a study of blood T cell repertoires in COVID-19. Background on the study: The study drew acute and convalescent COVID-19 samples from the United States, Italy and Spain. T cells, B-cell-depleted T cells, or PBMCs supplied cDNA or gDNA.

Clones were sequenced by immunoSEQ multiplex PCR, and TCRdb holds only the in-frame ones, with some missing. The table records roughly 56,000 clones, 90% of them present only once. Germline CDR1 is LGHDT and CDR2 is YNNKEL (reference sequence). J lost 5 bases, V lost 3 bases, and 6 bases had no gene match. The CDR3 extends over 14 amino acids. Source material: peripheral blood. The receptor was derived from a man in his 60s with active COVID-19. V is TRBV3-1 (or the pseudogene TRBV3-2) and J is TRBJ1-1; 7 nucleotides line up with TRBD1. Here the CDR3 DNA reads TGTGCCAGCAGCCAGAGACAGGGTGCGACTGAAGCTTTCTTT. Protein sequence: CASSQRQGATEAFF.